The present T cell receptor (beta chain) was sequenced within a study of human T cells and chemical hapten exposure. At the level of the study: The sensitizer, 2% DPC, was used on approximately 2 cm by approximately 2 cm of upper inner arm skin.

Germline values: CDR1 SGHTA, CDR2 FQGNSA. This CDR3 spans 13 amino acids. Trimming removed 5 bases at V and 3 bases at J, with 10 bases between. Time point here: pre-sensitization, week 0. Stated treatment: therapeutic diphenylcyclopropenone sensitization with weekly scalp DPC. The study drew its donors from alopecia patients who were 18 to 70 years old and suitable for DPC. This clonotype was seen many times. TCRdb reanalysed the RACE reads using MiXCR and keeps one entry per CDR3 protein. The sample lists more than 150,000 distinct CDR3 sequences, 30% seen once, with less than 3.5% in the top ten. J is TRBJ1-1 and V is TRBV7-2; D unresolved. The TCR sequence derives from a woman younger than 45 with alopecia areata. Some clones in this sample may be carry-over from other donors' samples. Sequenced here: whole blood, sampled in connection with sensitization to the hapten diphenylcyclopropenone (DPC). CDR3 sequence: CASSRDGYTEAFF. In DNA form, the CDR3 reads TGTGCCAGCAGCAGAGACGGATACACTGAAGCTTTCTTT.